One sample yielded the 11 T cell receptor beta chains listed below, sequenced in a study of breast tumors, draining lymph nodes, adjacent tissues. TCRdb itself ran the multiplex PCR reads through MiXCR, one entry per CDR3 protein. Here the sample spans 45,000 to 65,000 distinct CDR3 sequences, approximately 45% being singletons. The specimen was breast tumor tissue. All receptors come from a female donor with breast cancer. Some clones in this sample may be carry-over from other donors' samples.

This clonotype is labeled medium-sized. This chain links TRBV18 with TRBJ1-6; 7 bases match TRBD1. This CDR3 comprises 15 residues. V trimming: 2 bases; J trimming: 10 bases; junction bases outside the gene matches: 8. Germline V gives CDR1 KGHSH, CDR2 LQKENI. The CDR3: CASSPRTGGGSPLHF. As DNA, the CDR3 is TGTGCCAGCTCACCAAGGACAGGAGGGGGATCACCCCTCCACTTT. Combining the CDR3 with reference TRBV18 and TRBJ1-6 gives the whole variable domain NAGVMQNPRHLVRRRGQEARLRCSPMKGHSHVYWYRQLPEEGLKFMVYLQKENIIDESGMPKERFSAEFPKEGPSILRIQQVVRGDSAAYFCASSPRTGGGSPLHFGNGTRLTVT.

This clonotype appeared many times. The chain couples TRBV20-1 to TRBJ2-1, with a possible D match to TRBD1 (6 bases). V shed 6 bases and J shed 9 bases, with 12 bases lying between them. In germline, CDR1 is DFQATT, CDR2 SNEGSKA (reference sequence). The CDR3 totals 11 residues. CDR3 residues: CSASGALEQFF. The CDR3 coding sequence is TGCAGTGCCTCAGGGGCGCTTGAGCAGTTCTTC.

The chain combines TRBV2 with TRBJ1-2; tentative D call: TRBD1 (5 bases). Per the germline V gene, CDR1 is SNHLY and CDR2 is FYNNEI. CDR3 size: 16 residues. V lost 5 bases and J lost 4, with 20 bases in between. The CDR3 DNA follows: TGTGCCAGCAGTCAAGAAGGGCGAGGGGATGTCTATGGCTACACCTTC. Its protein is CASSQEGRGDVYGYTF.

V usage is TRBV2 and J usage is TRBJ1-2; D is undetermined. Germline V CDR1 and CDR2: SNHLY, FYNNEI. Trimming stripped 2 bases from V and 4 bases from J, with 11 bases between. This CDR3 contains 14 residues. This CDR3 reads CASSEREDVYGYTF. The CDR3 DNA reads TGTGCCAGCAGTGAACGAGAGGATGTCTATGGCTACACCTTC.

This clonotype was seen ten or more times. V gene TRBV5-1 combines with J gene TRBJ2-7; the match to TRBD2 covers 8 bases. Trimming at V came to 0 bases and at J to 1 base, leaving 3 bases not matched to a gene. The CDR3 runs 15 residues. Germline CDR1 and CDR2: SGHRS and YFSETQ. CDR3 sequence: CASSLETSVSYEQYF. CDR3 bases: TGCGCCAGCAGCTTGGAGACTAGCGTATCCTACGAGCAGTACTTC.

This clonotype was seen at least ten times. The V and J genes are TRBV20-1 and TRBJ1-1; unclear D gene. V gave up 5 bases and J gave up 1 base, with 20 bases separating them. The length of the CDR3 is 16 residues. Germline-derived CDR1 and CDR2 are DFQATT and SNEGSKA (reference sequence). The CDR3 spells CSAPEQTGLENTEAFF. The CDR3 DNA reads TGCAGTGCTCCCGAGCAGACCGGGCTGGAGAACACTGAAGCTTTCTTT.

This clonotype was observed many times. This chain joins TRBV4-1 and TRBJ2-1; D not certain. Germline CDR1 reads MGHRA; CDR2 reads YSYEKL. The CDR3 covers 15 residues. V was pared by 4 bases and J by 1 base, with 11 bases between. The CDR3 DNA follows: TGCGCCAGCAGCCCCAAGAGCAGTTCCTACAATGAGCAGTTCTTC. This translates into CASSPKSSSYNEQFF.

Many counts were recorded for this clonotype. The rearrangement joins TRBV9 to TRBJ2-7; the D gene is possibly TRBD1 (6 bases). V lost 0 bases and J 3 bases, leaving 13 bases between the germline ends. This CDR3 is 15 amino acids long. The germline CDR1 and CDR2 sequences are SGDLS and YYNGEE. The CDR3 region has the DNA TGTGCCAGCAGCGTAGGAGCAGGGGTGGGCTACGAGCAGTACTTC. Its translation is CASSVGAGVGYEQYF.

The chain recombines TRBV6-4 with TRBJ1-6, with 7 bases identical to TRBD1. This CDR3 contains 17 residues. Germline CDR1 MRHNA, CDR2 SNTAGT. J was trimmed by 7 bases and V by 1 base; bases with no gene match: 10. In DNA, the CDR3 is TGTGCCAGCAGTGACTTCCACCAAAGGGGGCGAAATTCACCCCTCCACTTT. Translated, it gives CASSDFHQRGRNSPLHF.

This clonotype appeared many times. DNA for the CDR3: TGTGCCAGCAGCTTAGTTGGACAGAACACTGAAGCTTTCTTT. It encodes CASSLVGQNTEAFF. This chain uses TRBV7-8 with TRBJ1-1; the D gene is possibly TRBD1 (5 bases). V lost 1 base and J 1 base, leaving 7 bases between the germline ends. CDR1 and CDR2 (germline): SGHVS, FQNEAQ. The CDR3 is 14 amino acids.

In its sample, this clonotype was seen a few times. V and J are TRBV3-1 and TRBJ2-1, with 9 bases fitting TRBD2. In germline, CDR1 is LGHDT, CDR2 YNNKEL (reference sequence). The junction had 5 bases not matched to a gene; V was cut back by 1 base and J by 1 base. This CDR3 is built from 17 residues. The CDR3 reads CASSQVLAGMSYNEQFF. Here the CDR3 DNA reads TGTGCCAGCAGCCAAGTGCTAGCGGGAATGTCCTACAATGAGCAGTTCTTC.